This T cell receptor (beta chain) was captured in a study of T cells in Graves' hyperthyroidism and ophthalmopathy. The CDR3 sequence is 16 residues long. Germline V gene lookup returns CDR1 SNHLY and CDR2 FYNNEI. V shed 4 bases, J shed 4 bases, and the junction held 8 bases outside the gene matches. No progression to ophthalmopathy during 18 months of follow-up defined stable disease. The investigators amplified TCR beta CDR3 regions from RNA transcripts. Carried out on the TCR CDR3, a first-round RT-PCR used the HTBI primer set. TCRdb itself ran the multiplex PCR reads through MiXCR, one entry per CDR3 protein. The sample shows roughly 380,000 distinct CDR3 sequences, roughly 15% of them seen only once. This clonotype was seen repeatedly, ten times or more. The antigen is unknown. Regarding the study as a whole: Blood shared most expanded thyroid clonotypes above 0.001.

The chain employs TRBV2 and TRBJ2-5; 11 bases fit TRBD2. This TCR came from a young woman with Graves' hyperthyroidism. Sequencing input: blood. CDR3 residues: CASSGRLAGIGETQYF. The DNA for the CDR3 is TGTGCCAGCAGTGGGCGACTAGCGGGAATCGGAGAGACCCAGTACTTC. Together with reference TRBV2 and TRBJ2-5, the CDR3 gives the full variable domain: EPEVTQTPSHQVTQMGQEVILRCVPISNHLYFYWYRQILGQKVEFLVSFYNNEISEKSEIFDDQFSVERPDGSNFTLKIRSTKLEDSAMYFCASSGRLAGIGETQYFGPGTRLLVL.